Listed below are T cell receptor beta chains from one sample, sequenced in a study of blood T cell repertoires in COVID-19. The method was immunoSEQ multiplex PCR; TCRdb's version includes in-frame clones alone and lacks a portion of them. Of hundreds of thousands of clones listed, about four fifths were seen once; the top ten hold around 5%. The sample was peripheral blood. These receptors were taken from a woman in her seventies with acute or convalescent COVID-19. CDR3s include the opening cysteine and the closing phenylalanine or tryptophan. A D gene is named only where the DNA matches it firmly. The size of a clone is reported for some rows only, either as once, few or many, or as a class for expanded clones.

v_gene	j_gene	d_gene	abundance	CDR3aa	CDR3nt
TRBV6-2/TRBV6-3	TRBJ1-1	TRBD1	NA	CASSRDRVNTEAFF	TGTGCCAGCAGTCGGGACAGAGTGAACACTGAAGCTTTCTTT
TRBV9	TRBJ1-2	NA	NA	CASSVAPVGRDGYTF	TGTGCCAGCAGCGTAGCTCCGGTGGGGCGCGATGGCTACACCTTC
TRBV21-1	TRBJ1-1	NA	NA	CASGDSLMVFNTEAFF	TGTGCCAGCGGGGACAGCCTCATGGTGTTCAACACTGAAGCTTTCTTT
TRBV29-1	TRBJ1-2	NA	few	CSVGPTDYGYTF	TGCAGCGTTGGCCCGACAGACTATGGCTACACCTTC
TRBV27	TRBJ2-3	NA	NA	CASSLKGAFTDTQYF	TGTGCCAGCAGTTTGAAGGGAGCCTTCACAGATACGCAGTATTTT
TRBV28	TRBJ2-7	NA	NA	CASSLWGTHSYEQYF	TGTGCCAGCAGTTTATGGGGCACCCACTCCTACGAGCAGTACTTC
TRBV7-2	TRBJ1-1	NA	NA	CASSFKLRDTEAFF	TGTGCCAGCAGCTTTAAACTCCGGGACACTGAAGCTTTCTTT
TRBV7-2	TRBJ2-2	TRBD1	NA	CASSHSGTDNTGELFF	TGTGCCAGCAGCCATTCCGGGACAGATAACACCGGGGAGCTGTTTTTT
TRBV2	TRBJ2-3	TRBD2	once	CASSERGGSDTQYF	TGTGCCAGCAGCGAGCGGGGGGGTTCAGATACGCAGTATTTT
TRBV27	TRBJ1-1	NA	NA	CASSPLGAEAFF	TGTGCCAGCAGTCCCCTAGGGGCTGAAGCTTTCTTT
TRBV23-1	TRBJ2-5	NA	NA	CASSRPGKDQETQYF	TGCGCCAGCAGTCGTCCAGGGAAGGACCAAGAGACCCAGTACTTC
TRBV29-1	TRBJ1-2	NA	NA	CSEGGSYGYTF	TGCAGCGAAGGGGGTTCCTATGGCTACACCTTC
TRBV3-1/TRBV3-2	TRBJ1-6	NA	NA	CASSLTENSPLHF	TGTGCCAGCAGCCTTACTGAGAATTCACCCCTCCACTTT
TRBV24-1	TRBJ1-5	NA	NA	CATSDPWGGIDQPQHF	TGTGCCACCAGTGATCCCTGGGGAGGGATTGATCAGCCCCAGCATTTT
TRBV6-6	TRBJ1-2	NA	NA	CASTGQVGSGGYTF	TGTGCCAGCACTGGACAAGTCGGAAGTGGCGGCTACACCTTC
TRBV4-3	TRBJ2-7	TRBD2	once	CASSPYAGGRYEQYF	TGCGCCAGCAGCCCTTACGCGGGGGGTCGATACGAGCAGTACTTC
TRBV3-1/TRBV3-2	TRBJ2-7	NA	NA	CASSQGLREQYF	TGTGCCAGCAGCCAAGGTCTGCGCGAGCAGTACTTC
TRBV6-6	TRBJ1-1	NA	NA	CASSYPYELNTEAFF	TGTGCCAGCAGTTACCCTTATGAGTTAAACACTGAAGCTTTCTTT
TRBV27	TRBJ1-2	NA	NA	CASSFRLNYGYTF	TGTGCCAGCAGTTTCCGACTTAACTATGGCTACACCTTC
TRBV5-1	TRBJ1-3	TRBD1	NA	CASSWDRALSGNTIYF	TGCGCCAGCAGCTGGGACAGGGCTCTCTCTGGAAACACCATATATTTT
TRBV2	TRBJ2-2	NA	NA	CASSGQFNGELFF	TGTGCCAGCAGTGGACAGTTCAACGGGGAGCTGTTTTTT
TRBV18	TRBJ1-2	TRBD1	few	CASSPQRGTGDTF	TGTGCCAGCTCGCCGCAAAGGGGGACAGGGGACACCTTC
TRBV15	TRBJ1-6	TRBD1	NA	CATRETGGLSPLHF	TGTGCCACCAGGGAGACAGGGGGCTTATCACCCCTCCACTTT
TRBV28	TRBJ1-6	TRBD1	NA	CASAPGQGMSWDNSPLHF	TGTGCCAGCGCACCGGGACAGGGGATGAGCTGGGATAATTCACCCCTCCACTTT
TRBV10-3	TRBJ2-5	NA	NA	CAISNGGHQETQYF	TGTGCCATCAGTAATGGCGGGCACCAAGAGACCCAGTACTTC
TRBV7-9	TRBJ1-1	NA	NA	CASSVTETEAFF	TGTGCCAGCAGCGTTACAGAGACTGAAGCTTTCTTT
TRBV5-1	TRBJ2-1	NA	NA	CASSSQGNEQFF	TGCGCCAGCAGCTCACAGGGCAATGAGCAGTTCTTC
TRBV5-1	TRBJ1-3	TRBD1	NA	CASSVGEGQSSGNTIYF	TGCGCCAGCAGCGTGGGAGAGGGACAGAGCTCTGGAAACACCATATATTTT
TRBV9	TRBJ1-2	TRBD1	NA	CASSVGQGAGYGYTF	TGTGCCAGCAGCGTGGGGCAGGGGGCTGGCTATGGCTACACCTTC
TRBV27	TRBJ2-7	TRBD2	once	CASRGGGVSYEQYF	TGTGCCAGCAGGGGCGGGGGAGTTTCCTACGAGCAGTACTTC
TRBV6-5	TRBJ2-1	TRBD2	NA	CASIGTSGYNEQFF	TGTGCCAGCATTGGGACTAGCGGATACAATGAGCAGTTCTTC
TRBV3-1/TRBV3-2	TRBJ2-6	TRBD1	NA	CASRTGSGANVLTF	TGTGCCAGCAGGACAGGGTCTGGGGCCAACGTCCTGACTTTC
TRBV30	TRBJ1-2	NA	once	CAWDYRVDYGYTF	TGTGCCTGGGACTACAGGGTGGACTATGGCTACACCTTC
TRBV19	TRBJ2-2	NA	NA	CASSTLGVGTGELFF	TGTGCCAGTAGTACCCTCGGGGTTGGCACCGGGGAGCTGTTTTTT
TRBV23-1	TRBJ2-3	TRBD1	NA	CASTPEPGGRTDTQYF	TGCGCCAGCACTCCCGAGCCAGGGGGCAGGACAGATACGCAGTATTTT
TRBV24-1	TRBJ2-1	NA	NA	CATSDSQVNRQFF	TGTGCCACCAGTGATTCACAGGTAAATAGGCAGTTCTTC
TRBV5-1	TRBJ1-2	NA	NA	CASSAMEGYNYGYTF	TGCGCCAGCAGCGCGATGGAGGGATACAACTATGGCTACACCTTC
TRBV5-8	TRBJ2-1	NA	NA	CASSLLEPYNEQFF	TGTGCCAGCAGCTTGCTCGAGCCCTACAATGAGCAGTTCTTC
TRBV3-1/TRBV3-2	TRBJ2-3	NA	NA	CASSQHTTAPDTQYF	TGTGCCAGCAGCCAACACACGACAGCCCCGGATACGCAGTATTTT
TRBV19	TRBJ1-1	TRBD1	NA	CASSMTGEGTEAFF	TGTGCCAGTAGTATGACAGGGGAGGGCACTGAAGCTTTCTTT
TRBV6-2/TRBV6-3	TRBJ2-1	TRBD1	NA	CASSYGTGMNEQFF	TGTGCCAGCAGTTACGGGACAGGGATGAATGAGCAGTTCTTC
TRBV7-2	TRBJ2-7	TRBD2	NA	CASSSAGTSAYEQYF	TGTGCCAGCAGCTCTGCCGGGACTAGCGCCTACGAGCAGTACTTC
TRBV2	TRBJ1-5	NA	NA	CASNSDSYSNQPQHF	TGTGCCAGCAACTCGGACAGTTATAGCAATCAGCCCCAGCATTTT
TRBV13	TRBJ1-2	NA	NA	CASSLGGLGYGYTF	TGTGCCAGCAGCTTAGGGGGACTCGGCTATGGCTACACCTTC
TRBV5-1	TRBJ1-6	NA	NA	CASSLIPGDSPLHF	TGCGCCAGCAGCTTAATTCCAGGGGATTCACCCCTCCACTTT
TRBV19	TRBJ2-3	TRBD1	NA	CATSQYRGNTDTQYF	TGTGCCACCAGCCAGTACAGGGGCAACACAGATACGCAGTATTTT
TRBV27	TRBJ2-7	NA	NA	CASSLSRLSYEQYF	TGTGCCAGCAGTTTATCGAGACTCTCCTACGAGCAGTACTTC
TRBV28	TRBJ2-3	TRBD1	NA	CASSPGTGLVDTQYF	TGTGCCAGCAGCCCCGGGACAGGGCTAGTTGATACGCAGTATTTT
TRBV7-9	TRBJ1-1	TRBD1	NA	CASSLGGTGTEAFF	TGTGCCAGCAGCTTAGGAGGGACAGGGACTGAAGCTTTCTTT
TRBV19	TRBJ1-2	NA	few	CASSINPPSGYTF	TGTGCCAGTAGTATAAATCCTCCCTCGGGCTACACCTTC
TRBV3-1/TRBV3-2	TRBJ2-7	NA	NA	CASSGGEGTYEQYF	TGTGCCAGCAGTGGGGGTGAGGGGACTTACGAGCAGTACTTC
TRBV28	TRBJ2-7	NA	NA	CASSLVQGGYEQYF	TGTGCCAGCAGTTTAGTTCAGGGGGGTTACGAGCAGTACTTC
TRBV7-2	TRBJ1-3	NA	NA	CASSGFSGNTIYF	TGTGCCAGCAGCGGCTTTTCTGGAAACACCATATATTTT